Sequencing of this T cell receptor beta chain was carried out in a study of blood T cell repertoires in COVID-19. Study-wide context: Specimens from acute and convalescent COVID-19 originated in the United States, Italy and Spain. Nucleic acid was either cDNA or gDNA, and it came from T cells, B-cell-depleted T cells, or PBMCs.

Germline trimming cut 3 bases from V and 5 bases from J; bases unmatched to any gene: 6. This CDR3 spans 15 amino acids. CDR1 is KGHSH and CDR2 is LQKENI in the germline V gene. Authors' methods: Nucleated cell number was recorded as an estimate derived from reference gene primer amplification. The table came from immunoSEQ multiplex PCR; TCRdb's copy has only in-frame clones and leaves some out. From that table come the V and J calls and clone size; the DNA was used to work out D and trimming. The sample records around 180,000 clones, about 80% being singletons. This chain connects TRBV18 to TRBJ1-2, with 10 bases that match TRBD1. The TCR was taken from a human donor in a cohort sampled during active COVID-19. Sequencing was carried out using peripheral blood. The CDR3 DNA sequence: TGTGCCAGCTCACCCCGACAGGGGGCTTGGTATGGCTACACCTTC. This codes for CASSPRQGAWYGYTF.